These 20 T cell receptor beta chains share one sample of origin, sequenced in a study of blood T cell repertoires in COVID-19. Generated by immunoSEQ multiplex PCR, the TCRdb table keeps only in-frame clones and is missing some. The repertoire has fewer than 35,000 clones, roughly 90% of them found once; the top ten carry 7.5% to 8.5%. Sequencing input: peripheral blood. Receptors originate from an older man with active or convalescent COVID-19.

In nucleotides, the CDR3 is TGTGCCAGCAGCCAACCCCCCGGAACCGGAGTAGAAGATACGCAGTATTTT. It is translated as CASSQPPGTGVEDTQYF. This chain uses TRBV4-2 with TRBJ2-3; D gene ambiguous. V shed 2 bases and J shed 5 bases, with 20 bases lying between them. The CDR3 loop spans 17 amino acids. CDR1 is LGHNA and CDR2 is YNFKEQ in the germline V gene.

The gene calls are TRBV6-5 and TRBJ2-5, with D hard to call. Trimming removed 5 bases from V and 5 bases from J, with 6 bases in between. Germline CDR1 reads MNHEY; CDR2 reads SVGAGI. This CDR3 comprises 11 residues. CDR3 loop: CASSQRETQYF. The CDR3 DNA sequence: TGTGCCAGCAGTCAACGGGAGACCCAGTACTTC.

The chain joins TRBV29-1 to TRBJ1-2, with 7 positions matching TRBD1. Germline lookup yields CDR1 SQVTM and CDR2 ANQGSEA. Trimming took 6 bases from V and 7 from J; bases not matched to a gene: 8. The CDR3 length is 12 residues. In nucleotides, the CDR3 is TGCAGCGTGACAGGGTTGGCTCCTGGCTACACCTTC. Residues: CSVTGLAPGYTF.

The rearrangement joins TRBV19 to TRBJ1-2, with 9 positions matching TRBD1. The length of the CDR3 is 17 residues. Unmatched junction bases numbered 11, after V lost 2 bases and J lost 4 bases. Germline loops: CDR1 LNHDA, CDR2 SQIVND (reference sequence). CDR3 amino acids: CASSILPGQGNSYGYTF. For the CDR3, the DNA is TGTGCCAGTAGTATACTTCCGGGACAGGGCAATTCCTATGGCTACACCTTC. Looking up the rest from reference TRBV19 and TRBJ1-2 gives the full variable domain: DGGITQSPKYLFRKEGQNVTLSCEQNLNHDAMYWYRQDPGQGLRLIYYSQIVNDFQKGDIAEGYSVSREKKESFPLTVTSAQKNPTAFYLCASSILPGQGNSYGYTFGSGTRLTVV.

The V call is TRBV2, the J call TRBJ1-2; D gene uncertain. Germline-derived CDR1 and CDR2 are SNHLY and FYNNEI. V lost 6 bases to trimming and J lost 8 bases, with 10 bases between them. The length of the CDR3 is 11 residues. CDR3 amino acids: CASRSEEGYTF. In DNA, the CDR3 is TGTGCCAGCAGGAGCGAGGAGGGCTACACCTTC.

The V gene is TRBV27, the J gene TRBJ2-4; TRBD2 is a possible D gene (6 bases). CDR3 length: 15 amino acids. Trimming took 7 bases from V and 1 from J, leaving 14 bases between them. Germline assignment: CDR1 MNHEY and CDR2 SMNVEV (reference sequence). CDR3 bases: TGTGCCAGCACCTTCTCGGGACTGGCCAAAAACATTCAGTACTTC. Protein sequence: CASTFSGLAKNIQYF.

V gene TRBV5-4 combines with J gene TRBJ2-1; 11 positions agree with TRBD1. Per the germline V gene, CDR1 is SGHNT and CDR2 is YYREEE (reference sequence). With 7 bases clipped from V and 3 bases from J, the junction kept 15 bases outside the gene matches. This CDR3 spans 18 amino acids. CDR3 amino acids: CASQKTTGGTGGYNEQFF. The CDR3 bases are TGTGCCAGCCAAAAAACTACGGGCGGGACAGGGGGCTACAATGAGCAGTTCTTC.

CDR3 in DNA: TGTGCCAGTAGTATAGGGGTACAGGAGAATCAGCCCCAGCATTTT. It specifies CASSIGVQENQPQHF. This chain uses TRBV19 with TRBJ1-5; D may be TRBD1 (5 bases). The CDR3 is 15 amino acids. Germline-derived CDR1 and CDR2 are LNHDA and SQIVND (reference sequence). The V end was cut by 1 base, the J end by 4 bases, with 11 bases between.

This chain uses TRBV9 with TRBJ1-2, with TRBD1 matching over 7 bases. The CDR3 sequence is 14 residues long. V trimming: 0 bases; J trimming: 5 bases; junction bases outside the gene matches: 4. The germline V gene encodes CDR1 SGDLS and CDR2 YYNGEE. The chain's CDR3 is CASSVGQGTYGYTF. CDR3 sequence (DNA): TGTGCCAGCAGCGTAGGACAGGGAACGTATGGCTACACCTTC. Full variable domain (remainder filled in from reference TRBV9 and TRBJ1-2): DSGVTQTPKHLITATGQRVTLRCSPRSGDLSVYWYQQSLDQGLQFLIQYYNGEERAKGNILERFSAQQFPDLHSELNLSSLELGDSALYFCASSVGQGTYGYTFGSGTRLTVV.

The chain is built from TRBV4-1 and TRBJ2-3, with 10 positions matching TRBD2. Unmatched junction bases numbered 6, after V lost 2 bases and J lost 7 bases. The CDR3 spans 15 residues. CDR1 is MGHRA, CDR2 YSYEKL, per germline. CDR3 nucleotides: TGCGCCAGCAGCCAACCAGCGGGGGGGAAGTATACGCAGTATTTT. Protein product: CASSQPAGGKYTQYF.

The rearrangement uses TRBV15 and TRBJ2-7, with TRBD1 matching over 10 bases. Germline CDR1 reads LNHNV; CDR2 reads YYDKDF (reference sequence). Trimming cost V 3 bases and J 4 bases; bases outside gene matches: 3. CDR3 length: 14 amino acids. CDR3 nucleotides: TGTGCCACCAGCAGGGACAGGGGGAATTACGAGCAGTACTTC. Protein sequence: CATSRDRGNYEQYF.

The chain recombines TRBV5-1 with TRBJ2-1; D unclear. The V gene lost 0 bases and the J gene lost 6 bases, with 16 bases spanning the gap. Germline V gene data show CDR1 as SGHRS and CDR2 as YFSETQ. The CDR3 contains 16 residues. The CDR3 DNA reads as TGCGCCAGCAGCTTGGGATCGAGCCCCTCGGGCAATGAGCAGTTCTTC. It encodes CASSLGSSPSGNEQFF. Full variable domain (missing parts from reference TRBV5-1 and TRBJ2-1): KAGVTQTPRYLIKTRGQQVTLSCSPISGHRSVSWYQQTPGQGLQFLFEYFSETQRNKGNFPGRFSGRQFSNSRSEMNVSTLELGDSALYLCASSLGSSPSGNEQFFGPGTRLTVL.

V gene TRBV4-3 combines with J gene TRBJ1-4, with a weak D call TRBD1 (6 bases). CDR1 LGHNA and CDR2 YSLEER come from the germline V gene. Trimming stripped 0 bases from V and 0 bases from J, with 17 bases between. CDR3 length: 19 residues. CDR3 sequence reads: CASSQDLGRTATTNEKLFF. The CDR3 coding sequence is TGCGCCAGCAGCCAAGATCTTGGAAGGACAGCCACAACTAATGAAAAACTGTTTTTT.

The chain is built from TRBV18 and TRBJ2-5; D remains ambiguous. V was trimmed by 3 bases and J by 5 bases, leaving 16 bases between them. CDR1 and CDR2 from the germline V gene are KGHSH and LQKENI. CDR3 length equals 15 residues. CDR3: CASSPPLAAGETQYF. The CDR3 DNA is TGTGCCAGCTCACCCCCCCTGGCGGCCGGGGAGACCCAGTACTTC. The full variable domain, rest sourced from reference TRBV18 and TRBJ2-5, is NAGVMQNPRHLVRRRGQEARLRCSPMKGHSHVYWYRQLPEEGLKFMVYLQKENIIDESGMPKERFSAEFPKEGPSILRIQQVVRGDSAAYFCASSPPLAAGETQYFGPGTRLLVL.

This chain links TRBV7-3 with TRBJ2-2, with 7 positions matching TRBD1. After removal of 5 bases from V and 2 bases from J, the junction contained 8 bases not matched to a gene. This CDR3 spans 16 amino acids. Germline V lookup: CDR1 SGHTA, CDR2 FQGTGA. The CDR3 reads CASSAWDSINTGELFF. DNA for the CDR3: TGTGCCAGCAGCGCGTGGGACAGCATAAACACCGGGGAGCTGTTTTTT.

The chain links TRBV5-1 to TRBJ1-4, with D perhaps TRBD1 (6 bases). CDR3 length: 15 amino acids. V was cut by 1 base and J by 8 bases, with 15 bases left in between. The germline CDR1 and CDR2 sequences are SGHRS and YFSETQ. The CDR3 DNA follows: TGCGCCAGCAGCTTGATGGGACAAGCGAGGGAAAAACTGTTTTTT. It encodes CASSLMGQAREKLFF.

CDR3 residues: CASSEARGLAGGRGSYEQYV. DNA for the CDR3: TGTGCCAGCAGTGAAGCGAGGGGTTTAGCGGGAGGGCGGGGATCCTACGAGCAGTACGTC. The chain joins TRBV6-1 to TRBJ2-7; 11 positions match TRBD2. V dropped 0 bases and J dropped 1; count of bases not matched to a gene: 14. The germline V gene encodes CDR1 MNHNS and CDR2 SASEGT. This CDR3 region has 20 residues.

The chain recombines TRBV2 with TRBJ2-5; 7 bases are a match to TRBD2. The CDR3 is made up of 14 amino acids. The V segment lost 10 bases and the J segment 5 bases; nucleotides outside the gene matches: 13. Germline V gene lookup returns CDR1 SNHLY and CDR2 FYNNEI. The CDR3 DNA sequence: TGTGCCACCAACGGACTAGATGATCCCGAGACCCAGTACTTC. It codes for CATNGLDDPETQYF.

This chain joins TRBV18 and TRBJ2-3; 11 positions agree with TRBD2. The CDR3 extends over 16 amino acids. Germline assignment: CDR1 KGHSH and CDR2 LQKENI. The junction had 6 bases not matched to a gene; V was cut back by 3 bases and J by 4 bases. The CDR3 loop is CASSPQLAGVSDTQYF. The CDR3 DNA reads as TGTGCCAGCTCACCCCAACTAGCGGGAGTTTCAGATACGCAGTATTTT.

CDR3 amino acids: CASSRFEAERGGYTF. The CDR3 nucleotides read TGTGCCAGCTCACGATTCGAAGCCGAGCGGGGTGGCTACACCTTC. The rearrangement joins TRBV18 to TRBJ1-2; D gene ambiguous. Deletions cut 4 bases from V and 7 bases from J, with 19 bases between. This CDR3 is built from 15 residues. The germline gives CDR1 KGHSH, CDR2 LQKENI.